The 8 T cell receptor beta chains in this list originate from one sample, sequenced in a study of regulatory and conventional T cells in RAG deficiency. TCRdb's table, derived via immunoSEQ multiplex PCR, lists solely in-frame clones and lacks some. Of about 9,500 clones detected, about 90% appear once; the ten largest clones hold roughly 1.3%. Regulatory T cells were sorted from blood as CD4+ CD25-high CD127-low cells. This sample also appeared in a second study, on regulatory T cells. From that study: The primer mix had 52 TRBV and 13 TRBJ primers.

Sequenced input: Tregs sorted from blood. These receptors were collected from a human donor in good health.

This rearrangement joins TRBV28 to TRBJ2-2; 7 positions match TRBD1. The CDR3 consists of 13 residues. The germline gives CDR1 MDHEN, CDR2 SYDVKM. J was trimmed by 0 bases and V by 11 bases; bases with no gene match: 3. The CDR3 DNA sequence: TGTGCCCAGGGGGACCCGAACACCGGGGAGCTGTTTTTT. Translated, it gives CAQGDPNTGELFF.

DNA of the CDR3: TGTGCCAGCAGCTTAGTGGCTAGCGGGGGGTCACAAGAGACCCAGTACTTC. Translating it yields CASSLVASGGSQETQYF. The V call is TRBV7-9, the J call TRBJ2-5; 11 positions match TRBD2. Germline CDR1 and CDR2: SEHNR and FQNEAQ (reference sequence). V shed 1 base and J 2 bases; nucleotides not matched to a gene: 6. This CDR3 is 17 amino acids long. The full variable domain, rest sourced from reference TRBV7-9 and TRBJ2-5, is DTGVSQNPRHKITKRGQNVTFRCDPISEHNRLYWYRQTLGQGPEFLTYFQNEAQLEKSRLLSDRFSAERPKGSFSTLEIQRTEQGDSAMYLCASSLVASGGSQETQYFGPGTRLLVL.

The chain is built from TRBV7-9 and TRBJ1-1; 7 nucleotides agree with TRBD1. Looked up from germline, CDR1 is SEHNR and CDR2 is FQNEAQ (reference sequence). Germline trimming cut 3 bases from V and 4 bases from J; bases unmatched to any gene: 8. CDR3 length: 15 amino acids. The CDR3 spells CASSFTGAIATEAFF. The CDR3 nucleotides read TGTGCCAGCAGCTTTACAGGGGCTATCGCCACTGAAGCTTTCTTT.

This chain links TRBV5-1 with TRBJ1-2; D gene uncertain. Germline-derived CDR1 and CDR2 are SGHRS and YFSETQ. This CDR3 has 13 residues. Trimming removed 0 bases from V and 2 bases from J, with 5 bases in between. CDR3 sequence: CASSLGGNYGYTF. In DNA form, the CDR3 reads TGCGCCAGCAGCTTGGGAGGGAACTATGGCTACACCTTC.

The chain employs TRBV18 and TRBJ2-7, with 7 positions matching TRBD2. Germline CDR1 is KGHSH and CDR2 is LQKENI. CDR3 length: 12 amino acids. The J segment lost 6 bases and the V segment lost 3 bases, leaving 2 bases of the junction unmatched. The CDR3: CASSPTSPEQYF. CDR3 DNA sequence: TGTGCCAGCTCACCGACTAGCCCCGAGCAGTACTTC.

This clone has more than one count but fewer than ten. The chain is built from TRBV9 and TRBJ2-1; D is ambiguous. Trimming took 2 bases from V and 4 from J, leaving 10 bases between them. The germline CDR1 and CDR2 sequences are SGDLS and YYNGEE. The CDR3 totals 14 residues. CDR3 region: CASSVSSGYNEQFF. The CDR3 DNA follows: TGTGCCAGCAGCGTTTCCTCGGGTTACAATGAGCAGTTCTTC.

V gene TRBV5-4 combines with J gene TRBJ2-1, with D perhaps TRBD1 (5 bases). The CDR3 loop spans 13 amino acids. Trimming cost V 10 bases and J 7 bases, with 18 bases left between them. Germline V lookup: CDR1 SGHNT, CDR2 YYREEE (reference sequence). The CDR3 spells CAGKTWAGNEQFF. In nucleotides, the CDR3 is TGTGCCGGCAAGACATGGGCAGGGAATGAGCAGTTCTTC. Looking up the rest from reference TRBV5-4 and TRBJ2-1 gives the full variable domain: ETGVTQSPTHLIKTRGQQVTLRCSSQSGHNTVSWYQQALGQGPQFIFQYYREEENGRGNFPPRFSGLQFPNYSSELNVNALELDDSALYLCAGKTWAGNEQFFGPGTRLTVL.

The rearrangement uses TRBV6-5 and TRBJ2-5; D is ambiguous. This CDR3 is 14 amino acids long. Germline V gene sequence: CDR1 MNHEY, CDR2 SVGAGI. Trimming removed 2 bases at V and 2 bases at J, with 9 bases between. CDR3 DNA sequence: TGTGCCAGCAGTTACGGACCGGGTCAAGAGACCCAGTACTTC. This gives the protein CASSYGPGQETQYF.